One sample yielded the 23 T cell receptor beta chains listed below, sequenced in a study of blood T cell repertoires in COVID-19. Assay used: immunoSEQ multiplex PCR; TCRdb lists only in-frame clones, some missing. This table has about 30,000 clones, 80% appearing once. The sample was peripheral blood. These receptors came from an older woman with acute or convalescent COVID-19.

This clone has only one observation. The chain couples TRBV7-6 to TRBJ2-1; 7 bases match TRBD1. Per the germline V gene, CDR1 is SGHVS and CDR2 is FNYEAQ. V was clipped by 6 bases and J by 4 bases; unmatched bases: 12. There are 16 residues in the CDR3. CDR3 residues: CASSYLRGRGYNEQFF. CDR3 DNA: TGTGCCAGCAGTTACCTCAGGGGGAGAGGTTACAATGAGCAGTTCTTC.

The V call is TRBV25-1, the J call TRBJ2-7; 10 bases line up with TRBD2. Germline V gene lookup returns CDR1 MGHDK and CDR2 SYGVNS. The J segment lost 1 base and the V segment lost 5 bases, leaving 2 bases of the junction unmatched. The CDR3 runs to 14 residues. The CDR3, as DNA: TGTGCCAGCAGTAGCGGGAGGGGGTCCTACGAGCAGTACTTC. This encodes CASSSGRGSYEQYF.

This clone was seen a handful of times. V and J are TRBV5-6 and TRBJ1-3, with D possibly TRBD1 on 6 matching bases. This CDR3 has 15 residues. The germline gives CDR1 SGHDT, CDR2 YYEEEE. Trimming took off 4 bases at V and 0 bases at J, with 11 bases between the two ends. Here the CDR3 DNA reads TGTGCCAGCAGCCCGGCAGGGGTCTCTGGAAACACCATATATTTT. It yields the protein CASSPAGVSGNTIYF. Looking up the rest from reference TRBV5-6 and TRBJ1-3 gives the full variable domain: DAGVTQSPTHLIKTRGQQVTLRCSPKSGHDTVSWYQQALGQGPQFIFQYYEEEERQRGNFPDRFSGHQFPNYSSELNVNALLLGDSALYLCASSPAGVSGNTIYFGEGSWLTVV.

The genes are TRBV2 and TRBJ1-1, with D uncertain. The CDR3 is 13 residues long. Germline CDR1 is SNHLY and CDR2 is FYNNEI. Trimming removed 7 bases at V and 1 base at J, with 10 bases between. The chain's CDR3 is CASIIQQNTEAFF. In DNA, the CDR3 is TGTGCCAGCATTATCCAACAGAACACTGAAGCTTTCTTT.

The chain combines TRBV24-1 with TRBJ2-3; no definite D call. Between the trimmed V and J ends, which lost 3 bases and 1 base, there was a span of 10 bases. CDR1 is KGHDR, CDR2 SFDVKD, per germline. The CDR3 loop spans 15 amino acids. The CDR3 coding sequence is TGTGCCACCAGTGATCAAATGGCGGGCACAGATACGCAGTATTTT. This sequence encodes CATSDQMAGTDTQYF.

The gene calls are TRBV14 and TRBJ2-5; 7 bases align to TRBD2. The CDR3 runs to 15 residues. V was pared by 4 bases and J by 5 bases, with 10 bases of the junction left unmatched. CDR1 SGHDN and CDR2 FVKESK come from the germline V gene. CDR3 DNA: TGTGCCAGCAGCCTCCCTGCGGGGGTCTGGGAGACCCAGTACTTC. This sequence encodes CASSLPAGVWETQYF.

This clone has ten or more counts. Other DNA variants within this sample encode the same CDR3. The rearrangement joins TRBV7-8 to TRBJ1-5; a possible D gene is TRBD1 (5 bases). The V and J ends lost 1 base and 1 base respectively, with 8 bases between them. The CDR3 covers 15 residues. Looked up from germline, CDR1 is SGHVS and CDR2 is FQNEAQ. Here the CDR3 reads CASSLVGQSNQPQHF. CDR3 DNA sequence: TGTGCCAGCAGCTTAGTCGGACAAAGCAATCAGCCCCAGCATTTT.

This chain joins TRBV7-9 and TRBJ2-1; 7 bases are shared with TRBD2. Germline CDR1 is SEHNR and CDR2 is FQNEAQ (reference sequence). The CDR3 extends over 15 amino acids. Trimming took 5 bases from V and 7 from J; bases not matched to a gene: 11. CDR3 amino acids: CASSLSGEGRNEQFF. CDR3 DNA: TGTGCCAGCAGCCTCTCGGGGGAGGGAAGGAATGAGCAGTTCTTC. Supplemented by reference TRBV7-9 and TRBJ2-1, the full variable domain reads DTGVSQNPRHKITKRGQNVTFRCDPISEHNRLYWYRQTLGQGPEFLTYFQNEAQLEKSRLLSDRFSAERPKGSFSTLEIQRTEQGDSAMYLCASSLSGEGRNEQFFGPGTRLTVL.

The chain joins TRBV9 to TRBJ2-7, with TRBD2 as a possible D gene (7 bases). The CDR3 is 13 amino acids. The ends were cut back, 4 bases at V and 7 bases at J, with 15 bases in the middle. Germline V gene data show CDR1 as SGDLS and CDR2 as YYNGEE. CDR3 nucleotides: TGTGCCAGCAGCCTCGAAGGGGGGGGAGAGCAGTACTTC. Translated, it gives CASSLEGGGEQYF. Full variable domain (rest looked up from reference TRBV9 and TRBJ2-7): DSGVTQTPKHLITATGQRVTLRCSPRSGDLSVYWYQQSLDQGLQFLIQYYNGEERAKGNILERFSAQQFPDLHSELNLSSLELGDSALYFCASSLEGGGEQYFGPGTRLTVT.

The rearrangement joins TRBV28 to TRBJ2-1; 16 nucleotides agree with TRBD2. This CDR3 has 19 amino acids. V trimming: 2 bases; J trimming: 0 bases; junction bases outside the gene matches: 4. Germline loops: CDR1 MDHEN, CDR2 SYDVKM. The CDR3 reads CASSLGGLAGGRSYNEQFF. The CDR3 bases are TGTGCCAGCAGTTTAGGGGGACTAGCGGGAGGGCGCTCCTACAATGAGCAGTTCTTC.

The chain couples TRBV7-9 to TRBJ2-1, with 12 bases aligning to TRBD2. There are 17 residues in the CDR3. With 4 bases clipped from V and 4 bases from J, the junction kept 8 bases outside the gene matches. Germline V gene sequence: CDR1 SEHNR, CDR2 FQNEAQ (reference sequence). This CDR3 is CASSSGLAGPYYNEQFF. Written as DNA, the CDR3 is TGTGCCAGCAGCTCCGGACTAGCGGGACCTTATTACAATGAGCAGTTCTTC.

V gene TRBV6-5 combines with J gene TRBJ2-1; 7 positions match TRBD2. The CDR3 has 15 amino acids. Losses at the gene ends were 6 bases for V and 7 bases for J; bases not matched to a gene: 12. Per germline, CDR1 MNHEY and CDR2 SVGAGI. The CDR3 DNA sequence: TGTGCCAGCAGCCCCTTACTCGGGAGGAGGAATGAGCAGTTCTTC. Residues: CASSPLLGRRNEQFF.

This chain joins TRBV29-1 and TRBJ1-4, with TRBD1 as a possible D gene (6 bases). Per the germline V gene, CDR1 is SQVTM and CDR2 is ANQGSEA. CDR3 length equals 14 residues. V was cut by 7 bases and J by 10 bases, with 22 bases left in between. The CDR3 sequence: CSGVDSGDPGKLFF. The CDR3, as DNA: TGCAGCGGGGTTGACTCAGGGGACCCGGGAAAACTGTTTTTT.

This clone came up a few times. CDR3 protein: CASSQIWTRDDEKLFF. The DNA of the CDR3 is TGTGCCAGCTCACAGATCTGGACAAGAGACGATGAAAAACTGTTTTTT. The chain is built from TRBV18 and TRBJ1-4, with a tentative D call TRBD1 (5 bases). The CDR3 sequence is 16 residues long. CDR1 KGHSH and CDR2 LQKENI come from the germline V gene. Trimming took 4 bases from V and 6 from J, leaving 18 bases between them.

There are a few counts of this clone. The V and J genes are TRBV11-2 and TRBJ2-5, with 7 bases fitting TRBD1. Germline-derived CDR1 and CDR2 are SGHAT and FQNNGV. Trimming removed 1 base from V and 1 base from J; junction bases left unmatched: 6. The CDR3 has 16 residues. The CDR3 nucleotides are TGTGCCAGCAGCTTAGGACAGGGTAGGAGCCAAGAGACCCAGTACTTC. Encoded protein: CASSLGQGRSQETQYF. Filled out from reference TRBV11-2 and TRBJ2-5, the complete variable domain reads EAGVAQSPRYKIIEKRQSVAFWCNPISGHATLYWYQQILGQGPKLLIQFQNNGVVDDSQLPKDRFSAERLKGVDSTLKIQPAKLEDSAVYLCASSLGQGRSQETQYFGPGTRLLVL.

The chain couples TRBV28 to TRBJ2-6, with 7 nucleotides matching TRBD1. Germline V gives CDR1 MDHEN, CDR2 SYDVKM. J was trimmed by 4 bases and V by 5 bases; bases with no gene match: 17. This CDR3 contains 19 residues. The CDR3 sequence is CASSQIFLSRGPGANVLTF. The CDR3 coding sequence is TGTGCCAGCAGTCAAATATTTCTGAGTAGGGGGCCGGGGGCCAACGTCCTGACTTTC. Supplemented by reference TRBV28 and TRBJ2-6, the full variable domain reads DVKVTQSSRYLVKRTGEKVFLECVQDMDHENMFWYRQDPGLGLRLIYFSYDVKMKEKGDIPEGYSVSREKKERFSLILESASTNQTSMYLCASSQIFLSRGPGANVLTFGAGSRLTVL.

The CDR3 is CASSLVPAGAYNEQFF. Here the CDR3 DNA reads TGTGCCAGCAGCTTAGTCCCAGCGGGGGCTTACAATGAGCAGTTCTTC. The genes are TRBV7-9 and TRBJ2-1, with 8 bases aligning to TRBD2. Germline CDR1 and CDR2: SEHNR and FQNEAQ (reference sequence). The CDR3 totals 16 residues. After removal of 1 base from V and 4 bases from J, the junction contained 6 bases not matched to a gene.

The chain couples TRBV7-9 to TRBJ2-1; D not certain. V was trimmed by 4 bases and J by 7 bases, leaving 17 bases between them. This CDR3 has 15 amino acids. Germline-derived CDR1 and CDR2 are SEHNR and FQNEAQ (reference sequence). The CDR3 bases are TGTGCCAGCAGCTATCCCACGGCAGGCTGGAATGAGCAGTTCTTC. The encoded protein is CASSYPTAGWNEQFF.

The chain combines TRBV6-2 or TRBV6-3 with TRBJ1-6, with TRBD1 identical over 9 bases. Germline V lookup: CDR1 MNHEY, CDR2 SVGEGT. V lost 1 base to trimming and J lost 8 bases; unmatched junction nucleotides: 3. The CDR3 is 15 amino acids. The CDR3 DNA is TGTGCCAGCAGTTACTTGGACAGGGGCGATTCACCCCTCCACTTT. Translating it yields CASSYLDRGDSPLHF.

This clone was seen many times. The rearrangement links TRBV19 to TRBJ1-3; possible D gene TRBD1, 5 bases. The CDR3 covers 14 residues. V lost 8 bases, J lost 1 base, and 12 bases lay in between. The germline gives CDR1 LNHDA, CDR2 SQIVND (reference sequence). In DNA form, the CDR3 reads TGTGCCAGTCGGGGGGTTTCTTCTGGAAACACCATATATTTT. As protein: CASRGVSSGNTIYF.

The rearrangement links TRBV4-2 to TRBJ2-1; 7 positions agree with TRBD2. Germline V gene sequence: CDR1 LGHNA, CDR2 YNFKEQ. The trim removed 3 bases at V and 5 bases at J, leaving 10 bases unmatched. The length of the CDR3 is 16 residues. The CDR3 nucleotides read TGTGCCAGCAGCCAGGCCGGGACTATGACTAACAATGAGCAGTTCTTC. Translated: CASSQAGTMTNNEQFF.

The DNA for the CDR3 is TGTGCCAGCAGTGAAGGGGCGGGAGGGGGGCATTTTGACAATGAGCAGTTCTTC. This codes for CASSEGAGGGHFDNEQFF. The rearrangement joins TRBV6-1 to TRBJ2-1; 9 positions agree with TRBD2. Germline V lookup: CDR1 MNHNS, CDR2 SASEGT. The CDR3 spans 18 residues. Losses at the gene ends were 1 base for V and 5 bases for J; bases not matched to a gene: 12.

The CDR3 here is CASSLTGTAYNEQFF. The CDR3 DNA follows: TGTGCCAGCAGCTTGACAGGGACCGCCTACAATGAGCAGTTCTTC. The chain joins TRBV5-4 to TRBJ2-1; TRBD1 is a possible D gene (6 bases). In germline, CDR1 is SGHNT, CDR2 YYREEE (reference sequence). CDR3 length: 15 residues. Trimming left V 1 base short and J 2 bases short, with 10 bases between.